This T cell receptor beta chain was retrieved from a study of blood T cell repertoires in COVID-19 (TCRdb year 2020). Background for the entire study: Samples from collaborators originated in the United States, Italy and Spain and spanned both the acute and convalescent phases of COVID-19. The dataset comprised deeply sampled blood TCRbeta repertoires from subjects exposed to, actively infected with, or recovered from COVID-19. A freely available public database, intended as a resource for researchers studying the immune response to SARS-CoV-2, is where the repertoires were released. The material from the prospective study consisted of cDNA or gDNA derived from T cells, B-cell-depleted T cells, or PBMCs. Where HLA class I and class II types were available, the types were taken from metadata supplied by the sample provider, not from assay-based typing. Sample metadata almost always included a de-identified subject ID, COVID-19 status, age in years and sex. Samples were obtained from the ongoing ImmuneRACE study (first 160 participants) and from 1,254 subjects provided by 6 global collaborators. Results and caveats for the whole study, not just this receptor: The amount of clinical and demographic metadata varied by source and participant and was provided uncurated.

TCRbeta CDR3 regions were amplified from genomic DNA using the immunoSEQ Assay, a bias-controlled multiplex PCR. The study's own analysis went as follows. The number of nucleated cells in each sample was estimated by amplification of reference gene primers within the assay. To quantify the absolute abundance of each unique TCRbeta CDR3 rearrangement, sequence reads were collapsed and filtered. Productive Simpson clonality was computed per sample as the square root of Simpson's diversity index over productive rearrangements. TCRdb limited this immuneACCESS table to in-frame rearrangements with V and J called. A share of clones is missing; checked studies link under half to unresolved V genes, and the rest is unexplained. Clone size and the V and J calls come from that table; the DNA yielded D and trimming. The sample contains roughly 170,000 clones, about 85% of them found a single time. The ten top clones hold more than 5% of the sample.

From its cysteine to its phenylalanine, the CDR3 spans 15 amino acids. The CDR3 DNA has 45 bases and is translated from base 1. CDR1 and CDR2 (SGHRS, YFSETQ) derive from the germline V gene. Here V drops 4 bases and J drops 4 bases, and the junction holds 8 bases not matched to any gene. Note on this clone: The antigen it binds to is not known. Per-base qualities were not stored, and no clone one base away is much larger.

One collaborating source in Seattle enrolled patients while the patients were actively infected and followed the patients over time throughout the course of disease. The collaborating institutions used their own protocols to collect whole blood in K2EDTA tubes. For TCRbeta analysis, collaborator samples were shipped as frozen whole blood, as isolated PBMCs, or as DNA extracted from either sample type. The rearrangement combines TRBV5-1 with TRBJ2-1; TRBD1 matches 7 bases in the middle. The clonotype comes from a woman aged 50 to 60 with COVID-19, enrolled during active disease. Specimen: peripheral blood. The DNA sequence reads TGCGCCAGCAGCCCCCTCAGGGGGAGATACAATGAGCAGTTCTTC. Its coded protein is CASSPLRGRYNEQFF.